Each of the 2 T cell receptor beta chains below was sequenced from the same sample in a study of CD8 T cells in Susac syndrome. The authors reverse transcribed about 0.5 to 1 ug RNA with random hexamers. TCRdb reprocessed the immunoSEQ multiplex PCR reads via MiXCR and lists one record per CDR3 protein. Among around 180,000 distinct CDR3 sequences listed, 90% to 95% were seen once. Sequenced material: CD8+ T cells from PBMCs. These receptors were obtained from a human donor with multiple sclerosis.

This chain connects TRBV20-1 to TRBJ2-3; TRBD2 agrees at 7 bases. Germline CDR1 DFQATT, CDR2 SNEGSKA (reference sequence). This CDR3 is built from 17 residues. After removal of 3 bases from V and 0 bases from J, the junction contained 12 bases not matched to a gene. CDR3 in amino acids: CSARPSGGGHSTDTQYF. For the CDR3, the DNA is TGCAGTGCTAGGCCGTCTGGCGGGGGTCATAGCACAGATACGCAGTATTTT.

In nucleotides, the CDR3 is TGTGCCAGCGAGCCGGGCCACAGCTACGAGCAGTACTTC. Amino acid sequence: CASEPGHSYEQYF. The chain carries TRBV7-9 and TRBJ2-7; unclear D gene. V was pared by 8 bases and J by 3 bases, with 14 bases between. The CDR3 length is 13 residues. Germline values: CDR1 SEHNR, CDR2 FQNEAQ (reference sequence).